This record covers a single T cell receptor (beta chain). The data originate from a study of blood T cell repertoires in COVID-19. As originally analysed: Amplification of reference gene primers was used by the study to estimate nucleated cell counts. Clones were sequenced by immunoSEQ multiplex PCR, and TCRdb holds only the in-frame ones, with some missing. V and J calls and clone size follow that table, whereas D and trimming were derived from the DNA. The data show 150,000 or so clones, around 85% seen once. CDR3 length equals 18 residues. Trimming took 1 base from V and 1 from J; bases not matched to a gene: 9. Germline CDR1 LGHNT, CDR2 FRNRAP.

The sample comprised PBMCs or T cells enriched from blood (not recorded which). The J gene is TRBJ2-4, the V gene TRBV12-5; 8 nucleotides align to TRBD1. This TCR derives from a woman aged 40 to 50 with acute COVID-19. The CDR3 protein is CASGLATQGAGAKNIQYF. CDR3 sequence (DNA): TGTGCTAGTGGTTTGGCTACGCAGGGGGCCGGGGCCAAAAACATTCAGTACTTC.